Following are 19 T cell receptor beta chains from one sample sequenced in a study of T cell responses to AZD1222 COVID-19 vaccine. Sequencing used immunoSEQ multiplex PCR; TCRdb keeps in-frame clones, though not all of them. The table records 100,000 to 150,000 clones, approximately 94% of them present only once. The sample consisted of peripheral blood, taken on day 0 of AZD1222 vaccination. The receptors derive from an adult in good health.

This clone was seen a handful of times. The chain couples TRBV27 to TRBJ1-1, with TRBD1 matching over 8 bases. Germline V lookup: CDR1 MNHEY, CDR2 SMNVEV (reference sequence). V dropped 3 bases and J dropped 0; count of bases not matched to a gene: 6. The CDR3 contains 16 residues. The CDR3: CASSFEDRAMNTEAFF. The CDR3 nucleotides are TGTGCCAGCAGTTTTGAGGACAGGGCTATGAACACTGAAGCTTTCTTT.

The chain carries TRBV4-1 and TRBJ1-5, with D maybe TRBD1 (5 bases). Germline V gene data show CDR1 as MGHRA and CDR2 as YSYEKL. Trimming removed 3 bases at V and 1 base at J, with 19 bases between. This CDR3 has 18 residues. CDR3 sequence: CASSQEYRSRWSNQPQHF. The DNA of the CDR3 is TGCGCCAGCAGCCAGGAATACAGGTCCCGTTGGAGCAATCAGCCCCAGCATTTT.

This chain joins TRBV27 and TRBJ2-7; D may match TRBD1 or TRBD2 (6 bases each). The CDR3 totals 13 residues. The germline V gene encodes CDR1 MNHEY and CDR2 SMNVEV (reference sequence). The V end was cut by 3 bases, the J end by 5 bases, with 11 bases between. The CDR3 loop is CASSFVGGNEQYF. CDR3 nucleotides: TGTGCCAGCAGTTTCGTAGGGGGGAACGAGCAGTACTTC.

The chain is built from TRBV24-1 and TRBJ2-5; 9 bases map to TRBD1. This CDR3 contains 17 residues. The germline gives CDR1 KGHDR, CDR2 SFDVKD. V was pared by 3 bases and J by 2 bases, with 9 bases of the junction left unmatched. The CDR3 nucleotides read TGTGCCACCAGTGATGTCCCGGGACAGGGCGATCAAGAGACCCAGTACTTC. Amino acids: CATSDVPGQGDQETQYF.

The genes are TRBV19 and TRBJ1-6, with D uncertain. Per the germline V gene, CDR1 is LNHDA and CDR2 is SQIVND (reference sequence). Trimming took off 3 bases at V and 10 bases at J, with 16 bases between the two ends. This CDR3 has 15 amino acids. This CDR3 reads CASSIGDRVWSPLHF. For the CDR3, the DNA is TGTGCCAGTAGTATTGGAGACCGAGTCTGGTCACCCCTCCACTTT.

The chain recombines TRBV27 with TRBJ2-7; 7 positions agree with TRBD2. The junction had 10 bases not matched to a gene; V was cut back by 2 bases and J by 3 bases. CDR3 length equals 16 residues. Germline lookup yields CDR1 MNHEY and CDR2 SMNVEV (reference sequence). CDR3 coding DNA: TGTGCCAGCAGTTTAAAGCCTCCGGGACTACTCTACGAGCAGTACTTC. Amino acid sequence: CASSLKPPGLLYEQYF.

J is TRBJ2-7 and V is TRBV18; the match to TRBD1 covers 8 bases. Germline V gene sequence: CDR1 KGHSH, CDR2 LQKENI. V lost 2 bases, J lost 6 bases, and 3 bases stayed unmatched. The CDR3 loop spans 13 amino acids. Written as DNA, the CDR3 is TGTGCCAGCTCACCAGCGGACAGGGTCGAGCAGTACTTC. Translated, it gives CASSPADRVEQYF.

This clone was counted a single time. The rearrangement joins TRBV5-4 to TRBJ1-3; weak D call: TRBD1 (5 bases). The germline V and J ends were trimmed by 2 bases and 4 bases, with 13 bases remaining between them. CDR3 length: 15 residues. Germline CDR1 is SGHNT and CDR2 is YYREEE (reference sequence). CDR3 sequence: CASSLAGPTGNTIYF. The DNA for the CDR3 is TGTGCCAGCAGCTTAGCGGGACCTACAGGAAACACCATATATTTT.

This clone was seen just once. The V gene is TRBV19, the J gene TRBJ1-4; 7 positions agree with TRBD1. Looked up from germline, CDR1 is LNHDA and CDR2 is SQIVND (reference sequence). The CDR3 loop spans 15 amino acids. V lost 4 bases, J lost 3 bases, and 5 bases stayed unmatched. The DNA for the CDR3 is TGTGCCAGTAGTACTGAAGGGGGCCCTAATGAAAAACTGTTTTTT. Protein product: CASSTEGGPNEKLFF.

CDR3 amino acids: CASSLDVGSTSNQPQHF. DNA for the CDR3: TGTGCCAGCAGCTTAGACGTCGGCAGCACTAGCAATCAGCCCCAGCATTTT. The V and J genes are TRBV11-2 and TRBJ1-5; D gene unclear. Germline-derived CDR1 and CDR2 are SGHAT and FQNNGV. V was shortened by 0 bases and J by 0 bases, with 12 bases between the two germline ends. This CDR3 comprises 17 residues.

The chain uses TRBV18 and TRBJ1-1; tentative D call: TRBD1 (6 bases). With 4 bases removed from V and 1 base from J, the gap between germline ends came to 16 bases. This CDR3 is 16 amino acids long. The germline CDR1 and CDR2 sequences are KGHSH and LQKENI. The CDR3 coding sequence is TGTGCCAGCTCACTAGGAGGAAGGGGGACGAACACTGAAGCTTTCTTT. Translating gives CASSLGGRGTNTEAFF.

The chain joins TRBV7-2 to TRBJ2-1, with 9 bases identical to TRBD2. Germline assignment: CDR1 SGHTA and CDR2 FQGNSA. The CDR3 runs 15 residues. V lost 4 bases and J lost 5; bases outside the gene matches: 6. As DNA, the CDR3 is TGTGCCAGCAGCTGGGGGGTAGCGGGGGACAATGAGCAGTTCTTC. Translating it yields CASSWGVAGDNEQFF.

In its sample, this clone was seen once. The chain couples TRBV3-1 (or the pseudogene TRBV3-2) to TRBJ2-3; 8 bases align to TRBD2. Trimming took 7 bases from V and 0 from J; bases not matched to a gene: 15. The CDR3 spans 18 residues. The germline CDR1 and CDR2 sequences are LGHDT and YNNKEL (reference sequence). CDR3 loop: CASTALGLGQSSTDTQYF. The CDR3 bases are TGTGCCAGCACCGCGTTGGGACTAGGCCAATCTAGCACAGATACGCAGTATTTT.

The rearrangement links TRBV7-9 to TRBJ2-1; the match to TRBD2 covers 7 bases. CDR3 size: 14 residues. Germline V gene data show CDR1 as SEHNR and CDR2 as FQNEAQ (reference sequence). V gave up 7 bases and J gave up 5 bases; unmatched junction bases: 8. Here the CDR3 DNA reads TGTGCCAGCACCAATAGCGGGTCTCACAATGAGCAGTTCTTC. Translation gives CASTNSGSHNEQFF. Full variable domain (rest looked up from reference TRBV7-9 and TRBJ2-1): DTGVSQNPRHKITKRGQNVTFRCDPISEHNRLYWYRQTLGQGPEFLTYFQNEAQLEKSRLLSDRFSAERPKGSFSTLEIQRTEQGDSAMYLCASTNSGSHNEQFFGPGTRLTVL.

The chain carries TRBV6-7 and TRBJ1-2; 7 nucleotides align to TRBD1. TRBV6-7 is sorted into the ORF group, with uncertain function. The CDR3 length is 15 residues. The V and J ends lost 8 bases and 5 bases, in that order; junction bases with no gene match: 14. CDR3 residues: CASGGPGQKIYGYTF. The CDR3 nucleotides read TGTGCCAGCGGGGGACCGGGACAGAAAATATATGGCTACACCTTC.

V and J are TRBV7-9 and TRBJ2-2; 7 nucleotides agree with TRBD2. The V and J ends lost 5 bases and 3 bases, in that order; junction bases with no gene match: 12. CDR1 SEHNR and CDR2 FQNEAQ come from the germline V gene (reference sequence). The CDR3 has 17 residues. The CDR3 DNA reads TGTGCCAGCAGCCCCCCAGGGAGGGGCCTCGACACCGGGGAGCTGTTTTTT. Its protein product is CASSPPGRGLDTGELFF.

The V call is TRBV6-5, the J call TRBJ2-7; 7 bases are shared with TRBD1. V was clipped by 6 bases and J by 2 bases; unmatched bases: 7. Per germline, CDR1 MNHEY and CDR2 SVGAGI. The CDR3 has 14 amino acids. Here the CDR3 reads CASSRDRKTYEQYF. CDR3 in DNA: TGTGCCAGCAGCAGGGACAGAAAAACCTACGAGCAGTACTTC.

The chain has TRBV9 and TRBJ1-4; the D is unclear. V was clipped by 4 bases and J by 4 bases, with 8 bases between them. Per germline, CDR1 SGDLS and CDR2 YYNGEE. This CDR3 region has 13 residues. The CDR3 spells CASSKRGNEKLFF. The CDR3 DNA sequence: TGTGCCAGCAGCAAACGGGGTAATGAAAAACTGTTTTTT.

The CDR3 reads CASSPSGQGSGYTF. The CDR3, as DNA: TGTGCCAGCTCACCATCCGGACAGGGGAGCGGCTACACCTTC. V usage is TRBV18 and J usage is TRBJ1-2, with 9 bases fitting TRBD1. The CDR3 has 14 amino acids. Per germline, CDR1 KGHSH and CDR2 LQKENI. Trimming cost V 2 bases and J 8 bases; bases outside gene matches: 6.